Sequencing of this T cell receptor beta chain was carried out in a study of shared clonotypes between healthy human individuals. Assay: immunoSEQ multiplex PCR; the TCRdb copy retains only in-frame clones and omits some. The table has some 650,000 clones, almost 97% seen once. General observations from the study: The sharing of 4% to 5.5% of naive CD4 clonotypes was seen across a handful of donors.

V was clipped by 2 bases and J by 7 bases, with 5 bases between them. The germline gives CDR1 SGHAT, CDR2 FQNNGV. The CDR3 runs 12 residues. As for this clone: Its target is not known.

The source is a woman in her 30s in good health. The genes are TRBV11-2 and TRBJ2-2; the D is unclear. Sequenced sample: naive CD4+ T cells sorted from blood. Noted subset: CD45RA+ positively selected. The CDR3: CASSLKGGELFF. CDR3 nucleotides: TGTGCCAGCAGCTTAAAGGGCGGGGAGCTGTTTTTT.